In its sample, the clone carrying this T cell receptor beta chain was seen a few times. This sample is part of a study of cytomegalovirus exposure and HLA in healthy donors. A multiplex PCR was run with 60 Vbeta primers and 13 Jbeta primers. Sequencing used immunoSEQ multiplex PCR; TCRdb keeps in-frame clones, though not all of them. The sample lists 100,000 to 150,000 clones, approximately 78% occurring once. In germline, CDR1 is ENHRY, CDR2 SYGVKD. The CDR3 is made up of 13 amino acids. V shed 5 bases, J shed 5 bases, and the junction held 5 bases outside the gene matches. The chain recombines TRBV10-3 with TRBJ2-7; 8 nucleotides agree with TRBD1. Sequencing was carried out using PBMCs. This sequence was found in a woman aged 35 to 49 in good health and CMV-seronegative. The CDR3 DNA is TGTGCCATCAGTTCCGGGACAGGCCACGAGCAGTACTTC. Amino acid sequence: CAISSGTGHEQYF.